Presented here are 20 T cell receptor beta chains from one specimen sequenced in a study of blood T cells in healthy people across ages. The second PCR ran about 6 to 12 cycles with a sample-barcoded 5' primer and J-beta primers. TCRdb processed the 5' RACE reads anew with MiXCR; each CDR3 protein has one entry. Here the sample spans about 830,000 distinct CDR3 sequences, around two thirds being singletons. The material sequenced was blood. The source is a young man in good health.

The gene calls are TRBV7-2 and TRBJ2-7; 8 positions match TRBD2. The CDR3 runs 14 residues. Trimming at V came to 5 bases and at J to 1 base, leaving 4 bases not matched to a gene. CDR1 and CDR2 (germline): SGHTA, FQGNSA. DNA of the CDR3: TGTGCCAGCAGCCCAGGGACTAGATCCTACGAGCAGTACTTC. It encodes CASSPGTRSYEQYF. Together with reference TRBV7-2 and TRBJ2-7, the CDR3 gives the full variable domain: GAGVSQSPSNKVTEKGKDVELRCDPISGHTALYWYRQSLGQGLEFLIYFQGNSAPDKSGLPSDRFSAERTGGSVSTLTIQRTQQEDSAVYLCASSPGTRSYEQYFGPGTRLTVT.

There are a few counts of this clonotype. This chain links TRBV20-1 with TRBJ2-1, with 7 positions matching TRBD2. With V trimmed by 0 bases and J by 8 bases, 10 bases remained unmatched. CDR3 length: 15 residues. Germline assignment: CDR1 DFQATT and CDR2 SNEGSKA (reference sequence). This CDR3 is CSARDLRTSHDEQFF. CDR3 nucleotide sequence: TGCAGTGCTAGAGATCTGCGGACTAGTCACGATGAGCAGTTCTTC.

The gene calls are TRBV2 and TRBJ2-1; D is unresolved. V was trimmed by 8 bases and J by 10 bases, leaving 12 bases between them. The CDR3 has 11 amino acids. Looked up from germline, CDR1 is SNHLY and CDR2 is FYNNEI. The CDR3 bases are TGTGCCAGCCGATACGCTGGGGAGCAGTTCTTC. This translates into CASRYAGEQFF.

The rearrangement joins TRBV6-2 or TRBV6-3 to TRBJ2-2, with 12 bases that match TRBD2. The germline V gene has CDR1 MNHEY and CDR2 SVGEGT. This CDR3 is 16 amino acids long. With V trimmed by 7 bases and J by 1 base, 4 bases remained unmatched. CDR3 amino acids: CASIGLAGKNTGELFF. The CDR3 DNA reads TGTGCCAGCATCGGACTAGCGGGAAAGAACACCGGGGAGCTGTTTTTT.

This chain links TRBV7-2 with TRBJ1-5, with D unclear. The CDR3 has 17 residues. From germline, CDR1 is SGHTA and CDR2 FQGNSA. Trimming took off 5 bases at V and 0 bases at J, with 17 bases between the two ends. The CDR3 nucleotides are TGTGCCAGCAGCACCATCGGGTCGGTTTATAGCAATCAGCCCCAGCATTTT. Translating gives CASSTIGSVYSNQPQHF.

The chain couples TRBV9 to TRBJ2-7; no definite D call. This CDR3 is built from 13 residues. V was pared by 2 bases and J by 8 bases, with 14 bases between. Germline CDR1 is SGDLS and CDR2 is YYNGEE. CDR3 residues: CASSVSRVDKQYF. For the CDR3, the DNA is TGTGCCAGCAGCGTCTCCCGCGTTGACAAGCAGTACTTC.

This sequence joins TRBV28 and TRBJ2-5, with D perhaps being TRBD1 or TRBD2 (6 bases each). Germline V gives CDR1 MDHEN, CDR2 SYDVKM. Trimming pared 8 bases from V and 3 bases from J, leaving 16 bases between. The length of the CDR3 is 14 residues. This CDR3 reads CASQRGPLKETQYF. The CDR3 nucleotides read TGTGCCAGCCAACGGGGGCCGCTGAAAGAGACCCAGTACTTC.

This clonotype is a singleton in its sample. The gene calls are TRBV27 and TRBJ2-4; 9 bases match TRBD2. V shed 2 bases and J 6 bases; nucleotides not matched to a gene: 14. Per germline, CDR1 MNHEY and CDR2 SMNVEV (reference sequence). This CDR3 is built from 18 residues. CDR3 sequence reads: CASSLVASGDSSRNIQYF. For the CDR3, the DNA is TGTGCCAGCAGTTTAGTGGCTAGCGGGGACTCCAGTAGAAACATTCAGTACTTC.

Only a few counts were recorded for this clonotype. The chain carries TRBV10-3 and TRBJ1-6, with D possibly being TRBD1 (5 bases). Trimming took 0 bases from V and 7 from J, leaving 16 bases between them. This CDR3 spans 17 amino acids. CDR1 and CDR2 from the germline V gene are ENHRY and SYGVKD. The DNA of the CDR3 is TGTGCCATCAGTGAGTCGCAGGGACGTCGACGGAATTCACCCCTCCACTTT. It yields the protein CAISESQGRRRNSPLHF.

The CDR3 protein is CASSQYFNEQYF. CDR3 DNA: TGTGCCAGCAGCCAGTACTTCAATGAGCAGTATTTT. V usage is TRBV14 and J usage is TRBJ2-3, with D unresolved. CDR1 and CDR2 (germline): SGHDN, FVKESK. The CDR3 extends over 12 amino acids. Trimming removed 3 bases from V and 11 bases from J, with 12 bases in between.

CDR3 loop: CASSAGDNYGYTF. The CDR3 region has the DNA TGCGCCAGCAGCGCCGGGGACAACTATGGCTACACCTTC. The chain is built from TRBV5-1 and TRBJ1-2; a possible D gene is TRBD1 (5 bases). Germline V gives CDR1 SGHRS, CDR2 YFSETQ. The CDR3 is made up of 13 amino acids. V was pared by 4 bases and J by 2 bases, with 9 bases between.

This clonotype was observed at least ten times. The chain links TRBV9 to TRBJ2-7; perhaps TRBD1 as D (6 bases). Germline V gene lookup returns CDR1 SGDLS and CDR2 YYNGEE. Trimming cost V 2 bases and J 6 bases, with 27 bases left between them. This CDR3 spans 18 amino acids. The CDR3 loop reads CASSVHALSGQGSGEQYF. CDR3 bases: TGTGCCAGCAGCGTCCACGCCCTTTCGGGGCAGGGGTCGGGCGAGCAGTACTTC.

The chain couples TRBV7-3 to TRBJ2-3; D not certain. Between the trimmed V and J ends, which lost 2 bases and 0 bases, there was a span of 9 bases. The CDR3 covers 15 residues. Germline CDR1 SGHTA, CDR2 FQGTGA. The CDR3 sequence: CASSLSNPSTDTQYF. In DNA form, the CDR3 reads TGTGCCAGCAGCTTATCTAATCCCAGCACAGATACGCAGTATTTT.

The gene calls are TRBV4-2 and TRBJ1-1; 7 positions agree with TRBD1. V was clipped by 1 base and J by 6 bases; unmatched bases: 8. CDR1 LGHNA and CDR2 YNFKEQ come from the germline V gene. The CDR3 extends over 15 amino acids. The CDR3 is CASSQVKGAYAEAFF. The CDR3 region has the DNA TGTGCCAGCAGCCAAGTGAAGGGGGCTTACGCTGAAGCTTTCTTT.

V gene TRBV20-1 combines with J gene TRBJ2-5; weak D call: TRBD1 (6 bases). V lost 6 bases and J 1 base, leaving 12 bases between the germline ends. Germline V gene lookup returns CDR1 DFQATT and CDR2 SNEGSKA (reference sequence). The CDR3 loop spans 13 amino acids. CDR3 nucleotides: TGCAGTGCAGATCCGACAGGCCAAGAGACCCAGTACTTC. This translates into CSADPTGQETQYF.

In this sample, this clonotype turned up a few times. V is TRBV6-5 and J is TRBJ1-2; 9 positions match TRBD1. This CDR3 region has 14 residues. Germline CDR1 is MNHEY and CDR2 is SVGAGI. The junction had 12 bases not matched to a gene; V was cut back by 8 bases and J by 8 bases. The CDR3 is CASGGTGITSGYTF. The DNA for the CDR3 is TGTGCCAGCGGGGGGACAGGGATTACCAGCGGCTACACCTTC.

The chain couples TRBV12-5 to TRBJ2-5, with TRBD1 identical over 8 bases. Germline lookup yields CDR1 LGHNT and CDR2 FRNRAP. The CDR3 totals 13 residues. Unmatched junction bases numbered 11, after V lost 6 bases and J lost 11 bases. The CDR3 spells CASGTGVSNEQYF. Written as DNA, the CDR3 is TGTGCTAGTGGGACAGGGGTCTCCAATGAGCAGTACTTC.

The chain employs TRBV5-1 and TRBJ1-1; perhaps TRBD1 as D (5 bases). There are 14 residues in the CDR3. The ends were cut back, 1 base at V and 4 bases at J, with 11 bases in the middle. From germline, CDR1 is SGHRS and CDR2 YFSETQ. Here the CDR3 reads CASSLSGASTEAFF. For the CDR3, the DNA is TGCGCCAGCAGCTTGTCCGGGGCAAGCACTGAAGCTTTCTTT.

The CDR3 here is CATSRGSLGTSKLCNEQFF. In DNA form, the CDR3 reads TGTGCCACCAGCAGAGGGTCATTAGGGACTAGTAAACTTTGCAATGAGCAGTTCTTC. The V and J genes are TRBV15 and TRBJ2-1, with TRBD2 identical over 8 bases. J was trimmed by 6 bases and V by 1 base; bases with no gene match: 17. The CDR3 totals 19 residues. CDR1 is LNHNV and CDR2 is YYDKDF in the germline V gene (reference sequence).

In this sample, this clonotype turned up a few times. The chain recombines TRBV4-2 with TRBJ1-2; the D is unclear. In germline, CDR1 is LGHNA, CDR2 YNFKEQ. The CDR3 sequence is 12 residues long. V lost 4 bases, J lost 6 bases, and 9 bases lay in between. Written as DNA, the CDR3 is TGTGCCAGCAGCCTCGGACCAAATGGCTACACCTTC. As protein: CASSLGPNGYTF.